This is a list of T cell receptor beta chains from one sample in a study of shared clonotypes between healthy human individuals. The data were produced by immunoSEQ multiplex PCR, yet TCRdb's version contains in-frame clones alone and is incomplete. The repertoire consists of over 2 million clones, with around 90% occurring once and the leading ten covering 0.37%. The source material was naive CD4+ T cells from PBMCs. The receptors stem from a man between 18 and 29 years old in good health. Some clones in this sample may be carry-over from other donors' samples. Both conserved end residues are part of each CDR3. A D gene is named only where the DNA matches it firmly. Size tells how often a clone was seen (once, few, many) or the class of an expanded clone, and some rows leave it out.

CDR3aa,CDR3nt,j_gene,v_gene,abundance,d_gene
CSVERVGSPTDTQYF,TGCAGCGTTGAAAGGGTCGGGAGTCCCACAGATACGCAGTATTTT,TRBJ2-3,TRBV29-1,NA,NA
CASSLWGQDEAFF,TGTGCCAGCAGTTTATGGGGACAGGATGAAGCTTTCTTT,TRBJ1-1,TRBV28,NA,TRBD1
CASRYGTAGETQYF,TGCGCCAGCAGGTATGGGACAGCGGGAGAGACCCAGTACTTC,TRBJ2-5,TRBV5-1,NA,NA
CASSPRRVTTDTQYF,TGTGCCAGCAGTCCGAGGAGGGTGACCACAGATACGCAGTATTTT,TRBJ2-3,TRBV28,NA,NA
CASSLTGTTSTDTQYF,TGTGCCAGCAGCTTAACCGGGACTACTAGCACAGATACGCAGTATTTT,TRBJ2-3,TRBV7-3,NA,TRBD2
CASSFLGTSGSTDTQYF,TGTGCCAGCAGTTTCTTAGGGACTAGCGGTAGCACAGATACGCAGTATTTT,TRBJ2-3,TRBV28,once,TRBD2
CASSPGPNTEAFF,TGCGCCAGCAGCCCGGGACCCAACACTGAAGCTTTCTTT,TRBJ1-1,TRBV5-1,few,NA
CASSNPYQETQYF,TGCGCCAGCAGCAACCCGTACCAAGAGACCCAGTACTTC,TRBJ2-5,TRBV5-1,NA,NA
CASSSMGQGGYEQYF,TGCGCCAGCAGCTCCATGGGACAGGGAGGCTACGAGCAGTACTTC,TRBJ2-7,TRBV5-1,NA,TRBD1
CASSLVAATYGCTF,TGTGCCAGCAGCTTAGTAGCGGCTACCTATGGCTGCACCTTC,TRBJ1-2,TRBV7-9,NA,NA
CASSLWRWIEERHYSSTDTQYF,TGTGCCAGCAGTTTATGGCGTTGGATCGAGGAGAGACACTATTCTAGCACAGATACGCAGTATTTT,TRBJ2-3,TRBV28,NA,NA
CASSSPTETQYF,TGTGCCAGCAGTTCGCCGACGGAGACCCAGTACTTC,TRBJ2-5,TRBV28,NA,NA
CASSLDLRADTQYF,TGCGCCAGCAGCTTGGATCTCCGTGCAGATACGCAGTATTTT,TRBJ2-3,TRBV5-1,NA,NA
CASSLATGKEKLFF,TGTGCCAGCAGCTTAGCAACGGGGAAAGAAAAACTGTTTTTT,TRBJ1-4,TRBV7-8,NA,NA